This entry is about one TCR beta chain. These data come from a study of OX40 agonist ivuxolimab in advanced cancers. This table comes from immunoSEQ multiplex PCR, and its TCRdb copy is limited to in-frame clones, with some not included. The data contain around 100,000 clones, 90% of them singletons. The receptor was isolated from an adult with an advanced solid tumor such as melanoma, head and neck, liver or kidney cancer. The material was CD4+ or CD8+ T cells sorted from blood, obtained in a trial of the OX40 agonist ivuxolimab.

CDR3 in amino acids: CASSPGGVPTDTQYF. In nucleotides, the CDR3 is TGTGCCAGCTCACCGGGTGGGGTCCCCACAGATACGCAGTATTTT. The V and J genes are TRBV18 and TRBJ2-3; D not certain. Germline V gene data show CDR1 as KGHSH and CDR2 as LQKENI. The CDR3 has 15 residues. Trimming cost V 3 bases and J 2 bases, with 12 bases left between them.